The clone carrying this TCR beta chain was found a few times. Its antigen remains unknown. This specimen comes from a study of CD8 T cells in ankylosing spondylitis. The V gene lost 6 bases and the J gene lost 7 bases, with 5 bases spanning the gap. In germline, CDR1 is SGHAT, CDR2 FQNNGV. This CDR3 has 10 residues. Study-level findings and limits: Earlier literature documents some of the motif variants in reactive arthritis synovial fluid and blood. There was a TCR beta motif, made of several highly homologous variants, that appeared characteristic of ankylosing spondylitis blood.

Quantitative 5'-RACE with molecular barcodes generated TCR beta libraries. TCRdb reprocessed the 5' RACE reads with MiXCR, giving one entry per CDR3 protein. The data show a few hundred thousand distinct CDR3 sequences, 11% seen once. This rearrangement joins TRBV11-2 to TRBJ2-3; no clear D. The source is a female donor with ankylosing spondylitis or in good health (not recorded which). Specimen: blood, either unsorted or a sorted T cell fraction (not recorded which). The CDR3 DNA reads TGTGCCAGCAGGGGGAATACGCAGTATTTT. Protein sequence: CASRGNTQYF.